This T cell receptor (beta chain) is drawn from a study of T cells in Graves' hyperthyroidism and ophthalmopathy. Study summary: Peripheral blood was obtained at initial diagnosis, preceding any treatment.

The source material, RNA transcripts, was used to amplify TCR beta CDR3 regions. HTBI primers were employed in a first-round RT-PCR of the TCR CDR3. Via MiXCR, TCRdb re-called the multiplex PCR reads, giving one row per CDR3 protein. This sample has 600,000 to 800,000 distinct CDR3 sequences, with around 40% found just once. Patients having uncontrolled infection, another autoimmune disease, pregnancy or lactation were not included. The source of the PBMCs was over 8.5 ml of fresh peripheral blood. Findings and limits, study-wide: Among thyroid clonotypes expanded above 0.001, most also appeared in blood.

This CDR3 has 13 residues. Looked up from germline, CDR1 is SGHDN and CDR2 is FVKESK. Trimming pared 3 bases from V and 4 bases from J, leaving 8 bases between. The table lists this clonotype with a few counts. Its cognate antigen is unknown. The receptor's source is a middle-aged woman with Graves' hyperthyroidism. Sequencing was performed on blood. This chain uses TRBV14 with TRBJ2-3; D gene unclear. Here the CDR3 reads CASSQTHSDTQYF. The CDR3, as DNA: TGTGCCAGCAGCCAGACACATTCAGATACGCAGTATTTT.